This T cell receptor beta chain was profiled in a study of T cell responses to AZD1222 COVID-19 vaccine. The study, taken as a whole, reports: Just 6 or 7 AZD1222 recipients were seropositive at baseline. There were repertoire samples only from the period after the peak T cell response.

TCRdb's table, derived via immunoSEQ multiplex PCR, lists solely in-frame clones and lacks some. The sample holds approximately 150,000 clones, approximately 88% seen once. On this clone: Antigen unknown.

V lost 4 bases, J lost 0 bases, and 18 bases lay in between. The length of the CDR3 is 19 residues. Per germline, CDR1 KGHDR and CDR2 SFDVKD. The V gene is TRBV24-1, the J gene TRBJ2-6; D may correspond to TRBD1 or TRBD2 (5 bases each). Specimen: peripheral blood, collected on day 0 of AZD1222 vaccination. The TCR comes from an adult in good health. CDR3 residues: CATSDRTSARGSGANVLTF. The CDR3 DNA reads TGTGCCACCAGTGACCGGACCTCCGCGAGGGGCTCTGGGGCCAACGTCCTGACTTTC.